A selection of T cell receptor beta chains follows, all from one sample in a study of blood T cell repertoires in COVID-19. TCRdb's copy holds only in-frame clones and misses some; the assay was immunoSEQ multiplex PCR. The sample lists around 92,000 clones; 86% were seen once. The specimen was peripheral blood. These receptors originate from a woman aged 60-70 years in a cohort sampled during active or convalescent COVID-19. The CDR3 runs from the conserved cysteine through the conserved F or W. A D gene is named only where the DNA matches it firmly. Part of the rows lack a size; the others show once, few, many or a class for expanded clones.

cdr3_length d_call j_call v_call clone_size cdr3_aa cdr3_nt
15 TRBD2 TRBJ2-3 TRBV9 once CASSVRGGHTDTQYF TGTGCCAGCAGCGTACGGGGGGGACACACAGATACGCAGTATTTT
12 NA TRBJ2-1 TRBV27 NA CASSSDTYEQFF TGTGCCAGCAGTTCCGACACTTATGAGCAGTTCTTC
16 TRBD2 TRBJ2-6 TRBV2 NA CASSEARGAGANVLTF TGTGCCAGCAGTGAAGCGCGGGGGGCTGGGGCCAACGTCCTGACTTTC
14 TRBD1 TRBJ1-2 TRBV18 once CASSPWTGADGYTF TGTGCCAGCTCACCGTGGACAGGAGCCGATGGCTACACCTTC
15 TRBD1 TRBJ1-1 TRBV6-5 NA CASSTGDREGTEAFF TGTGCCAGCAGTACCGGGGACAGGGAGGGCACTGAAGCTTTCTTT
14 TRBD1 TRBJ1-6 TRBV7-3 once CASSFGQGRSPLHF TGTGCCAGCAGCTTCGGACAGGGCCGCTCACCCCTCCACTTT
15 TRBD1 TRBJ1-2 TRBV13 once CASSWGQGARNGYTF TGTGCCAGCAGCTGGGGACAGGGGGCGCGGAATGGCTACACCTTC
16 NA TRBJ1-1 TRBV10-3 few CASHAGVLSPNTEAFF TGTGCCAGCCATGCAGGGGTCCTTAGTCCGAACACTGAAGCTTTCTTT
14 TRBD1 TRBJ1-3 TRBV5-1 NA CASSYDRGGNTIYF TGCGCCAGCAGCTATGACAGGGGCGGAAACACCATATATTTT
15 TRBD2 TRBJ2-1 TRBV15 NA CATSYRTSGYNEQFF TGTGCCACCAGCTACCGGACTAGCGGATACAATGAGCAGTTCTTC
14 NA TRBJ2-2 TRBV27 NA CASSFKPGTGELFF TGTGCCAGCAGTTTCAAGCCGGGGACCGGGGAGCTGTTTTTT
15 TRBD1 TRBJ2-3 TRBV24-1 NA CATSGGQGITDTQYF TGTGCCACCAGTGGGGGACAGGGCATCACAGATACGCAGTATTTT
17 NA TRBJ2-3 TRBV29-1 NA CSVVGLRDLGGTDTQYF TGCAGCGTTGTAGGTTTGCGGGACCTCGGGGGCACAGATACGCAGTATTTT
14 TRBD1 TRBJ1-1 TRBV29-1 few CSVGEGQGPTEAFF TGCAGCGTGGGAGAGGGACAGGGCCCCACTGAAGCTTTCTTT
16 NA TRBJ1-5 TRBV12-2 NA CASRLQRGKWYQPQHF TGTGCAAGTCGCTTACAACGGGGTAAATGGTATCAGCCCCAGCATTTT
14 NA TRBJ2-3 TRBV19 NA CASSIRQTTDTQYF TGTGCCAGTAGTATAAGACAGACCACAGATACGCAGTATTTT
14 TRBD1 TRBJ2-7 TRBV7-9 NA CASSFGTGSYEQYF TGTGCCAGCAGCTTTGGGACAGGCTCCTACGAGCAGTACTTC
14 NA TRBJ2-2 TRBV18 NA CASSGQTRTGELFF TGTGCCAGCTCAGGTCAGACTAGAACCGGGGAGCTGTTTTTT
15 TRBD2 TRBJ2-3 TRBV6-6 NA CASTGGGAGTDTQYF TGTGCCAGCACGGGCGGGGGGGCCGGCACAGATACGCAGTATTTT
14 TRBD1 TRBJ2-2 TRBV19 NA CASTDRGLTGELFF TGTGCCAGTACGGACAGGGGGCTAACCGGGGAGCTGTTTTTT
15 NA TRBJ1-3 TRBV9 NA CASSVGSRSGNTIYF TGTGCCAGCAGCGTCGGGTCCCGCTCTGGAAACACCATATATTTT
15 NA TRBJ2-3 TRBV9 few CASSVGANAEDTQYF TGTGCCAGCAGCGTAGGAGCAAATGCTGAAGATACGCAGTATTTT
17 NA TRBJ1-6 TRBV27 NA CASSSHGGRDYNSPLHF TGTGCCAGCAGTTCCCACGGGGGAAGGGACTATAATTCACCCCTCCACTTT
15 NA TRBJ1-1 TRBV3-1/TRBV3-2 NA CASSLGGRGNTEAFF TGTGCCAGCAGCCTCGGAGGGAGGGGGAACACTGAAGCTTTCTTT
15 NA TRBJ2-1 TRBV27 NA CASSFQANSYNEQFF TGTGCCAGCAGTTTTCAAGCGAACTCCTACAATGAGCAGTTCTTC
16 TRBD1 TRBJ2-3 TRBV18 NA CASSRENRGLTDTQYF TGTGCCAGCTCACGAGAAAACAGGGGTTTAACAGATACGCAGTATTTT
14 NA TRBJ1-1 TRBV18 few CASSPGPMNTEAFF TGTGCCAGCTCACCGGGGCCGATGAACACTGAAGCTTTCTTT
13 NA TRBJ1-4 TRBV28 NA CASSQQVGEKLFF TGTGCCAGCAGTCAGCAGGTTGGAGAAAAACTGTTTTTT
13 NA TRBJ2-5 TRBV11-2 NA CASSPQGRETQYF TGTGCCAGCAGCCCACAGGGTCGAGAGACCCAGTACTTC
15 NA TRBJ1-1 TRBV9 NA CASSRNAEPNTEAFF TGTGCCAGCAGCAGAAATGCGGAGCCGAACACTGAAGCTTTCTTT
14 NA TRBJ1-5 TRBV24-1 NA CATSEAGVGQPQHF TGTGCCACCAGTGAGGCAGGGGTGGGTCAGCCCCAGCATTTT
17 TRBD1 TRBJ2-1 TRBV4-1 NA CASSQRQGAGSYNEQFF TGCGCCAGCAGCCAGAGACAGGGGGCTGGGTCCTACAATGAGCAGTTCTTC
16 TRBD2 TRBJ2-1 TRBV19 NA CASSSRTSGGFNEQFF TGTGCCAGTAGTTCCCGGACTAGCGGGGGATTCAATGAGCAGTTCTTC